The 13 T cell receptor beta chains below come from one sample, sequenced in a study of blood T cells in healthy people across ages. The second PCR ran roughly 6 to 11 cycles with a sample-barcoded 5' primer and J-beta primers. One entry per CDR3 protein, called by TCRdb with MiXCR from the 5' RACE reads. Of more than 900,000 distinct CDR3 sequences in the sample, approximately 25% were seen once. These data are also associated with another study on T cells of mothers and their children.

The sequenced sample consisted of blood. Every receptor here comes from a girl aged 2 to 9 in good health.

This clonotype was seen only a few times. This rearrangement joins TRBV6-1 to TRBJ2-5; D is ambiguous. The DNA end favors TRBJ2-1, so the J call may be wrong. The CDR3 totals 14 residues. CDR1 and CDR2 (germline): MNHNS, SASEGT. This CDR3 is CASTRLLPYNEQFF. The DNA for the CDR3 is TGTGCCAGCACGAGACTCCTACCGTACAATGAGCAGTTCTTC.

For this clonotype: A single base separates this from a much larger clone, so it may be a read error. The chain has TRBV7-2 and TRBJ2-5; TRBD2 matches at 13 bases. Germline values: CDR1 SGHTA, CDR2 FQGNSA. The CDR3 loop spans 15 amino acids. The CDR3 DNA reads as TGTGCCTGCAGCTTACTAGCGGGGGGGCCGGAGACCCAGTACTTC. Translating it yields CACSLLAGGPETQYF.

V is TRBV6-2 or TRBV6-3 and J is TRBJ2-5; 12 nucleotides align to TRBD2. The DNA end favors TRBJ2-7, so the J call may be wrong. This CDR3 spans 15 amino acids. Germline values: CDR1 MNHEY, CDR2 SVGEGT. The CDR3 coding sequence is TGTGCCAGCAGTTACTCCCTAGCGGGGGGGTCCGAGCAGTACTTC. Its translation: CASSYSLAGGSEQYF.

The V and J genes are TRBV7-9 and TRBJ1-5; D not certain. Looked up from germline, CDR1 is SEHNR and CDR2 is FQNEAQ (reference sequence). V was trimmed by 2 bases and J by 5 bases, leaving 13 bases between them. The CDR3 is 15 amino acids. The CDR3 DNA sequence: TGTGCCAGCAGCTTAAACAAGCAACCTTATCAGCCCCAGCATTTT. Translation: CASSLNKQPYQPQHF.

This clonotype was detected a few times. The chain combines TRBV7-6 with TRBJ2-7; TRBD1 or TRBD2 may be the D gene (6 bases each). Germline V lookup: CDR1 SGHVS, CDR2 FNYEAQ. V was shortened by 3 bases and J by 1 base, with 19 bases between the two germline ends. This CDR3 contains 17 residues. CDR3: CASSFGAGEEDSYEQYF. For the CDR3, the DNA is TGTGCCAGCAGCTTTGGGGCAGGGGAGGAGGATTCCTACGAGCAGTACTTC.

The rearrangement uses TRBV12-5 and TRBJ1-4; D is unclear. Germline lookup yields CDR1 LGHNT and CDR2 FRNRAP. This CDR3 comprises 14 residues. V dropped 1 base and J dropped 8 bases, with 11 bases sitting between them. In nucleotides, the CDR3 is TGTGCTAGTGGTTTGGCCAGGATCGGCGAAAAACTGTTTTTT. It specifies CASGLARIGEKLFF.

This clonotype has just a few counts. The gene calls are TRBV7-9 and TRBJ2-3; 11 bases are shared with TRBD2. Germline V gene data show CDR1 as SEHNR and CDR2 as FQNEAQ (reference sequence). This CDR3 has 16 residues. V lost 6 bases and J lost 4; bases outside the gene matches: 9. CDR3 bases: TGTGCCAGCAGAGGTCGGCTAGCGGGAGGTTCAGATACGCAGTATTTT. Protein: CASRGRLAGGSDTQYF.

The chain links TRBV7-2 to TRBJ2-7; D is possibly TRBD1 (9 bases). Germline V CDR1 and CDR2: SGHTA, FQGNSA. Trimming stripped 5 bases from V and 2 bases from J, with 25 bases between. This CDR3 is 18 amino acids long. This CDR3 reads CASSLLAGQGISTYEQYF. The CDR3 nucleotides are TGTGCCAGCAGCCTCTTAGCGGGACAGGGAATATCAACCTACGAGCAGTACTTC.

The rearrangement joins TRBV20-1 to TRBJ2-5, with TRBD2 as a possible D gene (5 bases). V lost 0 bases and J lost 2, with 13 bases in between. Looked up from germline, CDR1 is DFQATT and CDR2 is SNEGSKA (reference sequence). The CDR3 is 15 amino acids. The CDR3: CSARDGRRLQETQYF. The CDR3 nucleotides read TGCAGTGCTAGAGACGGCAGGAGGTTACAAGAGACCCAGTACTTC.

The CDR3 DNA reads TGCAGCGTTGTCAGGACAGGGGGCCATGAGCAGTTCTTC. Protein sequence: CSVVRTGGHEQFF. The gene calls are TRBV29-1 and TRBJ2-1, with TRBD1 matching over 11 bases. From germline, CDR1 is SQVTM and CDR2 ANQGSEA. V gave up 4 bases and J gave up 8 bases; unmatched junction bases: 4. The CDR3 runs 13 residues.

The chain employs TRBV29-1 and TRBJ2-3; possibly TRBD2 for D (6 bases). V was cut by 0 bases and J by 6 bases, with 13 bases left in between. The CDR3 loop spans 14 amino acids. Germline assignment: CDR1 SQVTM and CDR2 ANQGSEA. CDR3 loop: CSVEDSNGSDTQYF. The DNA of the CDR3 is TGCAGCGTTGAAGATTCCAACGGGAGTGATACGCAGTATTTT.

The chain links TRBV29-1 to TRBJ2-3; 7 nucleotides line up with TRBD1. The V and J ends lost 6 bases and 2 bases, in that order; junction bases with no gene match: 11. Germline V lookup: CDR1 SQVTM, CDR2 ANQGSEA. The CDR3 loop spans 15 amino acids. CDR3: CSVSPGQFITDTQYF. Written as DNA, the CDR3 is TGCAGCGTAAGCCCGGGACAGTTTATCACAGATACGCAGTATTTT.

This clonotype was observed a handful of times. The rearrangement uses TRBV5-1 and TRBJ1-1; no reliable D call. Trimming pared 2 bases from V and 1 base from J, leaving 15 bases between. The V gene's germline CDR1 is SGHRS and CDR2 YFSETQ. The CDR3 runs to 16 residues. CDR3 DNA sequence: TGCGCCAGCAGCTTAGGGCTAGCAGGACCGAACACTGAAGCTTTCTTT. This codes for CASSLGLAGPNTEAFF.